The 27 T cell receptor beta chains below come from one sample, sequenced in a study of patients and donors after allogeneic stem cell transplantation. Each CDR3 protein is one row after TCRdb ran MiXCR on the RT-PCR reads. The sample yields 200,000 to 250,000 distinct CDR3 sequences, roughly an eighth seen once. Sequenced material: blood, either unsorted or a sorted T cell fraction (not recorded which). Every receptor here comes from a human donor who was either an allogeneic HSCT recipient or a stem cell or donor lymphocyte infusion donor (not recorded which). It is not recorded whose cells these are; they may come from a transplant donor.

The chain uses TRBV13 and TRBJ1-3; D might be TRBD1 (5 bases). This CDR3 is built from 15 residues. The germline gives CDR1 PRHDT, CDR2 FYEKMQ (reference sequence). Between the trimmed V and J ends, which lost 5 bases and 0 bases, there was a span of 11 bases. In DNA, the CDR3 is TGTGCCAGCAGCAAACAGGATTACTCTGGAAACACCATATATTTT. It translates to CASSKQDYSGNTIYF.

Comments on this clonotype: This may be a read error, as it is one base from a much larger clone. CDR3 nucleotides: TGCAGCGTTGAAGGCAGGGACCAAGATACGCAGTATTTT. This translates into CSVEGRDQDTQYF. The gene calls are TRBV29-1 and TRBJ2-3; D may correspond to TRBD1 or TRBD2 (5 bases each). CDR3 size: 13 residues. Germline values: CDR1 SQVTM, CDR2 ANQGSEA. Trimming took off 1 base at V and 5 bases at J, with 10 bases between the two ends.

The chain links TRBV27 to TRBJ2-7; D may be TRBD2 (6 bases). The CDR3 totals 16 residues. V was cut by 6 bases and J by 1 base, with 19 bases left in between. Per the germline V gene, CDR1 is MNHEY and CDR2 is SMNVEV (reference sequence). The CDR3: CASRPRGRAESYEQYF. Here the CDR3 DNA reads TGTGCCAGCAGACCGCGGGGCAGGGCCGAGTCCTACGAGCAGTACTTC.

The chain joins TRBV9 to TRBJ2-1; 11 nucleotides align to TRBD2. Germline V CDR1 and CDR2: SGDLS, YYNGEE. This CDR3 has 18 residues. Trimming removed 4 bases from V and 6 bases from J; junction bases left unmatched: 15. The CDR3 region has the DNA TGTGCCAGCAGCAGAGTCGGGGGTGGGACTAGCGGATTCAATGAGCAGTTCTTC. It codes for CASSRVGGGTSGFNEQFF. The whole variable domain, filled in from reference TRBV9 and TRBJ2-1, reads DSGVTQTPKHLITATGQRVTLRCSPRSGDLSVYWYQQSLDQGLQFLIQYYNGEERAKGNILERFSAQQFPDLHSELNLSSLELGDSALYFCASSRVGGGTSGFNEQFFGPGTRLTVL.

This chain connects TRBV6-2 or TRBV6-3 to TRBJ2-5, with 8 bases lining up with TRBD2. Trimming removed 2 bases from V and 5 bases from J; junction bases left unmatched: 22. The CDR3 has 20 amino acids. CDR1 is MNHEY and CDR2 is SVGEGT in the germline V gene. CDR3 bases: TGTGCCAGCAGTTACCCCCCCCAGAGAAGCGGGGGTGTCGGGGGCGAGACCCAGTACTTC. Amino acids: CASSYPPQRSGGVGGETQYF.

This clonotype was seen more than once but under ten times. This chain joins TRBV9 and TRBJ2-1; 7 bases fit TRBD2. Germline CDR1 reads SGDLS; CDR2 reads YYNGEE. Trimming took 3 bases from V and 9 from J; bases not matched to a gene: 12. CDR3 length: 15 residues. DNA of the CDR3: TGTGCCAGCAGCGCCGGGGACTATATGCTCAGTGAGCAGTTCTTC. Translated: CASSAGDYMLSEQFF.

This clonotype was detected only a few times. The chain carries TRBV6-1 and TRBJ1-1; D not certain. The CDR3 sequence is 13 residues long. The V end was cut by 7 bases, the J end by 1 base, with 10 bases between. Germline loops: CDR1 MNHNS, CDR2 SASEGT. CDR3 in DNA: TGTGCCAGCACCCGGGTGGGGAACACTGAAGCTTTCTTT. This encodes CASTRVGNTEAFF.

This clonotype was detected only a few times. Here the CDR3 reads CAISESGEQYF. CDR3 nucleotides: TGTGCCATCAGTGAGTCGGGCGAGCAGTACTTC. This chain uses TRBV10-3 with TRBJ2-7; D uncertain. Trimming took off 0 bases at V and 6 bases at J, with 3 bases between the two ends. The CDR3 runs to 11 residues. CDR1 and CDR2 (germline): ENHRY, SYGVKD.

The chain is built from TRBV20-1 and TRBJ1-1; a possible D gene is TRBD1 (5 bases). CDR3 length equals 15 residues. From germline, CDR1 is DFQATT and CDR2 SNEGSKA (reference sequence). Trimming shortened V by 3 bases and J by 0 bases, and 14 bases separated the two germline ends. This CDR3 is CSASGGERVNTEAFF. Here the CDR3 DNA reads TGCAGTGCTAGCGGAGGGGAGAGGGTGAACACTGAAGCTTTCTTT.

The V and J genes are TRBV4-1 and TRBJ1-2; D unresolved. The V gene lost 1 base and the J gene lost 5 bases, with 14 bases spanning the gap. This CDR3 is built from 15 residues. Per germline, CDR1 MGHRA and CDR2 YSYEKL. The CDR3 DNA reads as TGCGCCAGCAGCCAAGGTGACCAAGGCCTATATGGCTACACCTTC. It translates to CASSQGDQGLYGYTF.

This clonotype has a count of ten or more. The J gene is TRBJ2-3, the V gene TRBV18; 9 nucleotides agree with TRBD1. J was trimmed by 4 bases and V by 2 bases; bases with no gene match: 7. This CDR3 contains 16 residues. In germline, CDR1 is KGHSH, CDR2 LQKENI. The CDR3 nucleotides are TGTGCCAGCTCACCATTGGGGACAGGGCCATCAGATACGCAGTATTTT. Translating gives CASSPLGTGPSDTQYF.

This rearrangement joins TRBV18 to TRBJ1-2, with 8 positions matching TRBD1. The CDR3 length is 15 residues. V lost 1 base, J lost 6 bases, and 7 bases stayed unmatched. Germline CDR1 is KGHSH and CDR2 is LQKENI. CDR3 sequence (DNA): TGTGCCAGCTCACCACGGACAGGGCTACACCATGGCTACACCTTC. Amino acids: CASSPRTGLHHGYTF.

V is TRBV20-1 and J is TRBJ2-3, with 7 bases that match TRBD2. Germline loops: CDR1 DFQATT, CDR2 SNEGSKA (reference sequence). Unmatched junction bases numbered 11, after V lost 1 base and J lost 7 bases. This CDR3 region has 15 residues. For the CDR3, the DNA is TGCAGTGCTAGAGGAGAAGCGGGAACCCGACATACGCAGTATTTT. Translating gives CSARGEAGTRHTQYF.

V usage is TRBV5-1 and J usage is TRBJ2-5; D gene unclear. Per the germline V gene, CDR1 is SGHRS and CDR2 is YFSETQ. Trimming shortened V by 0 bases and J by 1 base, and 10 bases separated the two germline ends. The CDR3 consists of 15 residues. The chain's CDR3 is CASSLGPRSQETQYF. For the CDR3, the DNA is TGCGCCAGCAGCTTGGGCCCTCGCAGCCAAGAGACCCAGTACTTC.

V usage is TRBV5-4 and J usage is TRBJ2-2; D might be TRBD1 or TRBD2, each matching 5 bases. CDR1 is SGHNT and CDR2 is YYREEE in the germline V gene (reference sequence). CDR3 length equals 16 residues. Trimming left V 0 bases short and J 1 base short, with 10 bases between. Written as DNA, the CDR3 is TGTGCCAGCAGCTTGGGGGTGGGGGTGAACACCGGGGAGCTGTTTTTT. This encodes CASSLGVGVNTGELFF.

This clonotype turned up a few times. The V gene is TRBV19, the J gene TRBJ2-1; a weak D match, TRBD2 (5 bases). The CDR3 covers 15 residues. The germline V and J ends were trimmed by 9 bases and 2 bases, with 17 bases remaining between them. CDR1 and CDR2 from the germline V gene are LNHDA and SQIVND (reference sequence). For the CDR3, the DNA is TGTGCCAGCTCCGTCGGAGGCATTACCTACAATGAGCAGTTCTTC. Residues: CASSVGGITYNEQFF.

This clonotype was counted only a few times. The chain carries TRBV3-1 and TRBJ1-5; D is uncertain. The V and J ends lost 3 bases and 2 bases respectively, with 11 bases between them. CDR1 LGHDT and CDR2 YNNKEL come from the germline V gene (reference sequence). The CDR3 is 15 residues long. The CDR3 sequence is CASSQRALGNQPQHF. The CDR3 DNA follows: TGTGCCAGCAGCCAGAGGGCACTGGGCAATCAGCCCCAGCATTTT.

This clonotype was seen more than once but under ten times. V and J are TRBV10-3 and TRBJ1-2; possibly TRBD1 for D (5 bases). The germline V and J ends were trimmed by 6 bases and 13 bases, with 15 bases remaining between them. Germline assignment: CDR1 ENHRY and CDR2 SYGVKD. This CDR3 has 11 residues. The CDR3 DNA follows: TGTGCCATCAGGGCGCAGGGTGATTGCACCTTC. It translates to CAIRAQGDCTF.

The rearrangement links TRBV11-1 to TRBJ2-3, with D maybe TRBD1 (7 bases). V was pared by 1 base and J by 2 bases, with 19 bases between. Germline V gene sequence: CDR1 SGHAT, CDR2 FQDESV (reference sequence). The CDR3 covers 18 residues. CDR3: CASSLGPMGRGVTDTQYF. CDR3 nucleotide sequence: TGTGCCAGCAGCTTAGGCCCCATGGGCAGGGGGGTCACAGATACGCAGTATTTT.

V is TRBV10-3 and J is TRBJ2-5; TRBD2 might be the D (6 bases). CDR3 length: 14 amino acids. Trimming stripped 3 bases from V and 5 bases from J, with 13 bases between. Germline CDR1 and CDR2: ENHRY and SYGVKD. The CDR3 nucleotides read TGTGCCATCAGTGATGTAGGAGGGTCCGAGACCCAGTACTTC. This translates into CAISDVGGSETQYF.

This clonotype has a handful of counts. This chain joins TRBV20-1 and TRBJ1-1, with D maybe TRBD1 (6 bases). The germline gives CDR1 DFQATT, CDR2 SNEGSKA (reference sequence). V was shortened by 3 bases and J by 0 bases, with 20 bases between the two germline ends. CDR3 length: 17 amino acids. CDR3 sequence reads: CSASHGGKGVLNTEAFF. The DNA of the CDR3 is TGCAGTGCTAGTCATGGGGGGAAGGGGGTACTGAACACTGAAGCTTTCTTT.

This clonotype was seen repeatedly, ten times or more. V usage is TRBV14 and J usage is TRBJ2-2; D is undetermined. The germline CDR1 and CDR2 sequences are SGHDN and FVKESK. V shed 1 base and J shed 1 base, with 4 bases lying between them. This CDR3 contains 14 residues. As DNA, the CDR3 is TGTGCCAGCAGCCAAGTATGGAACACCGGGGAGCTGTTTTTT. It codes for CASSQVWNTGELFF.

A few counts support this clonotype. The chain combines TRBV28 with TRBJ1-5; D possibly corresponds to TRBD1 (6 bases). Germline V gene lookup returns CDR1 MDHEN and CDR2 SYDVKM. This CDR3 has 14 residues. Deletions cut 7 bases from V and 3 bases from J, with 13 bases between. This CDR3 is CASTLGGYNQPQHF. The CDR3 region has the DNA TGTGCCAGCACCCTAGGGGGGTACAATCAGCCCCAGCATTTT.

This clonotype came up a few times. The V and J genes are TRBV5-8 and TRBJ2-4, with D perhaps TRBD1 or TRBD2 (5 bases each). Deletions cut 9 bases from V and 0 bases from J, with 10 bases between. This CDR3 is built from 13 residues. Germline values: CDR1 SGHTS, CDR2 YDEGEE. The CDR3: CATPGLAKNIQYF. In nucleotides, the CDR3 is TGTGCCACCCCGGGGCTAGCCAAAAACATTCAGTACTTC.

This clonotype turned up a few times. The gene calls are TRBV25-1 and TRBJ2-5, with D perhaps TRBD2 (5 bases). V lost 2 bases and J lost 5, with 9 bases in between. In germline, CDR1 is MGHDK, CDR2 SYGVNS. The CDR3 length is 13 residues. The CDR3 sequence is CASSERGWETQYF. CDR3 in DNA: TGTGCCAGCAGTGAACGAGGGTGGGAGACCCAGTACTTC.

Only a few counts were recorded for this clonotype. The rearrangement uses TRBV30 and TRBJ1-4; D unresolved. Germline V lookup: CDR1 GTSNPN, CDR2 SVGIG (reference sequence). V lost 1 base to trimming and J lost 8 bases, with 8 bases between them. CDR3 size: 12 residues. In DNA form, the CDR3 reads TGTGCCTGGAGTGAGGTCAAAGAAAAACTGTTTTTT. Translated: CAWSEVKEKLFF.

This chain uses TRBV6-5 with TRBJ1-2, with 11 positions matching TRBD1. The CDR3 is made up of 17 amino acids. Per the germline V gene, CDR1 is MNHEY and CDR2 is SVGAGI. The V gene end was trimmed by 0 bases and the J gene end by 8 bases; junction bases not matched to a gene: 11. CDR3 nucleotides: TGTGCCAGCAGTTACTCGAAGGGCCTGGGACAGGGGGACGGCTACACCTTC. It translates to CASSYSKGLGQGDGYTF.